The 26 T cell receptor beta chains below were found in one sample sequenced in a study of T cell responses to AZD1222 COVID-19 vaccine (dated by TCRdb to the early 2020s). Library creation used the immunoSEQ multiplex PCR assay. TCRdb mirrors the immuneACCESS table, restricted to in-frame sequences. Some clones are absent from its copies; in checked studies, under half trace to an unresolved V gene, and the reason for the others is unknown. The sample yields around 95,000 clones; around 87% were counted once. 4% to 4.5% of the sample rests with the top ten. The time point label on this specimen signifies: baseline before first vaccination. According to the study, the label for this sample's treatment or condition signals: meningococcal conjugate vaccine given as trial control. The source was peripheral blood, collected on day 0 of MenACWY control vaccination. The origin of the receptors is an adult in good health.

This rearrangement joins TRBV3-1 (or the pseudogene TRBV3-2) to TRBJ2-5; 10 bases match TRBD2. Trimming took 1 base from V and 5 from J; bases not matched to a gene: 7. CDR1 is LGHDT, CDR2 YNNKEL, per germline (reference sequence). This CDR3 comprises 16 residues. CDR3 amino acids: CASSQGASGSGETQYF. CDR3 nucleotide sequence: TGTGCCAGCAGCCAAGGGGCTAGCGGGAGTGGGGAGACCCAGTACTTC.

This clone was detected once. This chain joins TRBV5-4 and TRBJ1-6, with D tentatively TRBD1 (5 bases). In germline, CDR1 is SGHNT, CDR2 YYREEE (reference sequence). This CDR3 has 14 residues. Trimming took 5 bases from V and 7 from J, leaving 13 bases between them. CDR3 nucleotides: TGTGCCAGCAGGGACGGGACTGCCAATTCACCCCTCCACTTT. As protein: CASRDGTANSPLHF.

This clone was recorded only once. This chain links TRBV6-1 with TRBJ2-7; TRBD1 agrees at 7 bases. Germline trimming cut 5 bases from V and 2 bases from J; bases unmatched to any gene: 6. The germline gives CDR1 MNHNS, CDR2 SASEGT. The CDR3 totals 14 residues. CDR3 amino acids: CASSFAGTAYEQYF. The CDR3 nucleotides read TGTGCCAGCAGTTTCGCCGGGACAGCCTACGAGCAGTACTTC.

This rearrangement joins TRBV2 to TRBJ2-5, with 9 bases identical to TRBD1. The CDR3 is made up of 15 amino acids. With 4 bases clipped from V and 3 bases from J, the junction kept 6 bases outside the gene matches. Germline V lookup: CDR1 SNHLY, CDR2 FYNNEI. The DNA for the CDR3 is TGTGCCAGCAGTGCGCAGAGGACAGGGGAAGAGACCCAGTACTTC. Its translation: CASSAQRTGEETQYF.

This clone was seen once. The chain links TRBV9 to TRBJ1-2; D unclear. Trimming stripped 0 bases from V and 4 bases from J, with 10 bases between. CDR3 size: 14 residues. Germline V CDR1 and CDR2: SGDLS, YYNGEE. The CDR3 reads CASSVDGGRYGYTF. The CDR3 DNA reads TGTGCCAGCAGCGTAGATGGAGGGCGCTATGGCTACACCTTC. Complete variable domain (other parts from reference TRBV9 and TRBJ1-2): DSGVTQTPKHLITATGQRVTLRCSPRSGDLSVYWYQQSLDQGLQFLIQYYNGEERAKGNILERFSAQQFPDLHSELNLSSLELGDSALYFCASSVDGGRYGYTFGSGTRLTVV.

V and J are TRBV5-4 and TRBJ2-3, with D hard to call. Germline loops: CDR1 SGHNT, CDR2 YYREEE (reference sequence). V lost 2 bases and J lost 2, with 0 bases in between. This CDR3 contains 11 residues. Here the CDR3 reads CASSFTDTQYF. CDR3 bases: TGTGCCAGCAGCTTCACAGATACGCAGTATTTT.

The V gene is TRBV7-2, the J gene TRBJ2-5; 10 bases match TRBD2. Germline CDR1 and CDR2: SGHTA and FQGNSA. V trimming: 3 bases; J trimming: 4 bases; junction bases outside the gene matches: 5. The length of the CDR3 is 15 residues. The CDR3, as DNA: TGTGCCAGCAGCTTCAGCGGGGGGGTAGGAGAGACCCAGTACTTC. The encoded protein is CASSFSGGVGETQYF.

This clone was observed once. The CDR3 loop reads CASSLGFYNEQFF. Written as DNA, the CDR3 is TGTGCCAGCAGCTTAGGGTTCTACAATGAGCAGTTCTTC. This rearrangement joins TRBV7-2 to TRBJ2-1; no firm D call. The germline CDR1 and CDR2 sequences are SGHTA and FQGNSA. The CDR3 is 13 residues long. Between the trimmed V and J ends, which lost 1 base and 3 bases, there was a span of 4 bases.

The table lists this clone with a few counts. The genes are TRBV7-2 and TRBJ1-1, with D possibly being TRBD1 (5 bases). The length of the CDR3 is 15 residues. CDR1 and CDR2 (germline): SGHTA, FQGNSA. Trimming removed 2 bases from V and 0 bases from J, with 10 bases in between. The CDR3 coding sequence is TGTGCCAGCAGCTTATCGGGGGGGATGAACACTGAAGCTTTCTTT. This sequence encodes CASSLSGGMNTEAFF. Complete variable domain (other parts from reference TRBV7-2 and TRBJ1-1): GAGVSQSPSNKVTEKGKDVELRCDPISGHTALYWYRQSLGQGLEFLIYFQGNSAPDKSGLPSDRFSAERTGGSVSTLTIQRTQQEDSAVYLCASSLSGGMNTEAFFGQGTRLTVV.

V gene TRBV4-1 combines with J gene TRBJ2-7; D gene ambiguous. V was shortened by 1 base and J by 6 bases, with 10 bases between the two germline ends. CDR1 and CDR2 (germline): MGHRA, YSYEKL. This CDR3 spans 13 amino acids. CDR3 DNA: TGCGCCAGCAGCCAAGTAGACCCCCCCGAGCAGTACTTC. This encodes CASSQVDPPEQYF.

This clone was seen only once. The chain is built from TRBV4-3 and TRBJ2-1; tentatively, D is TRBD1 (5 bases). The CDR3 length is 17 residues. Germline V gene sequence: CDR1 LGHNA, CDR2 YSLEER. Trimming shortened V by 2 bases and J by 7 bases, and 21 bases separated the two germline ends. CDR3 region: CASSQKAAGIGWNEQFF. CDR3 nucleotide sequence: TGCGCCAGCAGCCAAAAGGCCGCAGGGATTGGGTGGAATGAGCAGTTCTTC.

V and J are TRBV24-1 and TRBJ2-3, with TRBD2 identical over 10 bases. The J segment lost 1 base and the V segment lost 9 bases, leaving 3 bases of the junction unmatched. CDR1 is KGHDR, CDR2 SFDVKD, per germline. The CDR3 is made up of 14 amino acids. The DNA of the CDR3 is TGTGCCACCGAAGGACTAGCGGGCACAGATACGCAGTATTTT. It specifies CATEGLAGTDTQYF.

The chain employs TRBV5-8 and TRBJ2-5; D is undetermined. Trimming cost V 0 bases and J 5 bases, with 5 bases left between them. Per the germline V gene, CDR1 is SGHTS and CDR2 is YDEGEE. The CDR3 spans 12 residues. CDR3 sequence reads: CASSLDGETQYF. Here the CDR3 DNA reads TGTGCCAGCAGCTTGGATGGGGAGACCCAGTACTTC.

This clone occurred a few times. The chain joins TRBV6-6 to TRBJ2-7; 13 nucleotides line up with TRBD2. V shed 6 bases and J 5 bases; nucleotides not matched to a gene: 10. CDR1 is MNHNY and CDR2 is SVGAGI in the germline V gene (reference sequence). CDR3 length: 16 amino acids. CDR3 loop: CASRRRTSGSGHEQYF. CDR3 DNA sequence: TGTGCCAGCAGACGCCGGACTAGCGGGAGCGGCCACGAGCAGTACTTC.

V usage is TRBV6-6 and J usage is TRBJ1-5; the D gene is possibly TRBD1 (5 bases). The CDR3 spans 15 residues. Trimming stripped 7 bases from V and 2 bases from J, with 15 bases between. Germline lookup yields CDR1 MNHNY and CDR2 SVGAGI (reference sequence). This chain's CDR3 is CASNGHGDGNQPQHF. The CDR3, as DNA: TGTGCCAGCAACGGACACGGGGATGGCAATCAGCCCCAGCATTTT.

The rearrangement joins TRBV5-1 to TRBJ2-4, with TRBD1 matching 7 bases. Unmatched junction bases numbered 7, after V lost 4 bases and J lost 0 bases. Germline CDR1 and CDR2: SGHRS and YFSETQ. This CDR3 is 16 amino acids long. CDR3 nucleotides: TGCGCCAGCAGCCCGGACAGGAGGCTAGCCAAAAACATTCAGTACTTC. Encoded protein: CASSPDRRLAKNIQYF.

The V and J genes are TRBV2 and TRBJ1-2; D uncertain. The germline CDR1 and CDR2 sequences are SNHLY and FYNNEI. The germline V and J ends were trimmed by 8 bases and 4 bases, with 17 bases remaining between them. The CDR3 has 14 amino acids. CDR3 protein: CASENDRYSYGYTF. The CDR3 DNA reads TGTGCCAGCGAAAATGACCGTTATTCCTATGGCTACACCTTC.

The chain has TRBV19 and TRBJ2-5, with TRBD2 identical over 8 bases. With V trimmed by 8 bases and J by 0 bases, 11 bases remained unmatched. Germline V CDR1 and CDR2: LNHDA, SQIVND (reference sequence). The CDR3 contains 16 residues. For the CDR3, the DNA is TGTGCCAGTGGTGTCGCGGGGGGTCTGTACCAAGAGACCCAGTACTTC. This codes for CASGVAGGLYQETQYF. The complete variable domain, with remaining parts taken from reference TRBV19 and TRBJ2-5, reads DGGITQSPKYLFRKEGQNVTLSCEQNLNHDAMYWYRQDPGQGLRLIYYSQIVNDFQKGDIAEGYSVSREKKESFPLTVTSAQKNPTAFYLCASGVAGGLYQETQYFGPGTRLLVL.

Only a few counts were recorded for this clone. The J gene is TRBJ1-2, the V gene TRBV19, with 8 bases fitting TRBD1. The CDR3 is 15 amino acids. Germline-derived CDR1 and CDR2 are LNHDA and SQIVND (reference sequence). Trimming at V came to 4 bases and at J to 2 bases, leaving 6 bases not matched to a gene. The CDR3 loop is CASSTDRTGNYGYTF. For the CDR3, the DNA is TGTGCCAGTAGTACCGACCGGACAGGGAACTATGGCTACACCTTC. Full variable domain (missing parts from reference TRBV19 and TRBJ1-2): DGGITQSPKYLFRKEGQNVTLSCEQNLNHDAMYWYRQDPGQGLRLIYYSQIVNDFQKGDIAEGYSVSREKKESFPLTVTSAQKNPTAFYLCASSTDRTGNYGYTFGSGTRLTVV.

This clone was seen only once. The gene calls are TRBV19 and TRBJ2-2; 8 bases map to TRBD1. The CDR3 has 14 amino acids. CDR1 and CDR2 from the germline V gene are LNHDA and SQIVND (reference sequence). J was trimmed by 6 bases and V by 6 bases; bases with no gene match: 6. The CDR3 sequence: CASSSDRAPGELFF. The CDR3 nucleotides are TGTGCCAGTAGCTCGGACAGGGCGCCCGGGGAGCTGTTTTTT.

The rearrangement joins TRBV4-1 to TRBJ2-1; 10 nucleotides match TRBD1. V shed 3 bases, J shed 5 bases, and the junction held 7 bases outside the gene matches. There are 16 residues in the CDR3. The germline V gene encodes CDR1 MGHRA and CDR2 YSYEKL. This chain's CDR3 is CASSHRDRGYNNEQFF. CDR3 in DNA: TGCGCCAGCAGCCACCGGGACAGGGGCTATAACAATGAGCAGTTCTTC.

This chain joins TRBV6-2 or TRBV6-3 and TRBJ2-5; perhaps TRBD1 as D (6 bases). Trimming stripped 5 bases from V and 2 bases from J, with 12 bases between. This CDR3 contains 14 residues. Germline-derived CDR1 and CDR2 are MNHEY and SVGEGT. The CDR3 sequence: CASSLTGYQETQYF. Written as DNA, the CDR3 is TGTGCCAGCAGTCTGACAGGATATCAAGAGACCCAGTACTTC.

The CDR3 protein is CASSWYRDRGDTEAFF. As DNA, the CDR3 is TGTGCCAGCAGCTGGTACCGGGACAGGGGGGACACTGAAGCTTTCTTT. V and J are TRBV5-5 and TRBJ1-1; 11 bases are shared with TRBD1. Germline loops: CDR1 SGHKS, CDR2 YYEKEE (reference sequence). This CDR3 region has 16 residues. J was trimmed by 3 bases and V by 3 bases; bases with no gene match: 7.

J is TRBJ2-3 and V is TRBV5-1, with TRBD1 identical over 9 bases. The germline V gene encodes CDR1 SGHRS and CDR2 YFSETQ. The CDR3 is 16 residues long. V was pared by 2 bases and J by 1 base, with 5 bases of the junction left unmatched. CDR3: CASSLQGAMGTDTQYF. For the CDR3, the DNA is TGCGCCAGCAGCTTACAGGGGGCGATGGGCACAGATACGCAGTATTTT. The variable domain in full, with the rest retrieved from reference TRBV5-1 and TRBJ2-3, is KAGVTQTPRYLIKTRGQQVTLSCSPISGHRSVSWYQQTPGQGLQFLFEYFSETQRNKGNFPGRFSGRQFSNSRSEMNVSTLELGDSALYLCASSLQGAMGTDTQYFGPGTRLTVL.

The genes are TRBV30 and TRBJ2-1; 7 nucleotides line up with TRBD2. V dropped 2 bases and J dropped 9; count of bases not matched to a gene: 7. The germline CDR1 and CDR2 sequences are GTSNPN and SVGIG (reference sequence). The CDR3 totals 13 residues. The DNA of the CDR3 is TGTGCCTGGAGTCGGACTAGACTAAGTGAGCAGTTCTTC. Amino acids: CAWSRTRLSEQFF.

This chain connects TRBV6-6 to TRBJ1-2; D gene uncertain. The CDR3 consists of 11 residues. V lost 6 bases to trimming and J lost 8 bases, with 10 bases between them. Germline CDR1 reads MNHNY; CDR2 reads SVGAGI (reference sequence). The chain's CDR3 is CASRAGWGYTF. The CDR3 nucleotides are TGTGCCAGCAGGGCTGGCTGGGGCTACACCTTC.